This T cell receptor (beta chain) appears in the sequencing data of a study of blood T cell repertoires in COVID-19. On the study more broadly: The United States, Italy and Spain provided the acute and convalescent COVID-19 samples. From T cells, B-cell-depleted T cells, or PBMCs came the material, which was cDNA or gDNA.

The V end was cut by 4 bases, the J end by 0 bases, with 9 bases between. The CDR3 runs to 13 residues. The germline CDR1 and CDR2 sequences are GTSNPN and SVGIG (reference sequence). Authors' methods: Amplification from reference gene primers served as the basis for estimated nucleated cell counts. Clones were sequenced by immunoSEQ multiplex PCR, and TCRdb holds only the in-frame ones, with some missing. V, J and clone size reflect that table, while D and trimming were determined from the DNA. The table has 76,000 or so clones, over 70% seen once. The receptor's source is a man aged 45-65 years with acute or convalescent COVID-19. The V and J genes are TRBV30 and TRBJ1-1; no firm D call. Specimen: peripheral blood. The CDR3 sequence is CAWMVALNTEAFF. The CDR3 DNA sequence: TGTGCCTGGATGGTGGCACTGAACACTGAAGCTTTCTTT.